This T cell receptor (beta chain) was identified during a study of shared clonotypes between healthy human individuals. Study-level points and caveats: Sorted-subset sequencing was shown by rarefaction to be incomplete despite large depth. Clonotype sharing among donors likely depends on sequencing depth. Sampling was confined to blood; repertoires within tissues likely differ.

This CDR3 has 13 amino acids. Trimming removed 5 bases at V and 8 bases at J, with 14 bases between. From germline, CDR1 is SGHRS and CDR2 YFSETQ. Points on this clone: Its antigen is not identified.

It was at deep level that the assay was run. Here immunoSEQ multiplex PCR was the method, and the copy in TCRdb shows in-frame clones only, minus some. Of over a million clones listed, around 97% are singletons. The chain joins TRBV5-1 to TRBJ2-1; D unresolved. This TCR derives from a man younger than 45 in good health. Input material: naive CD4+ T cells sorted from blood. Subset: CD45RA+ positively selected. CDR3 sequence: CASSGVSQDEQFF. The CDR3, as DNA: TGCGCCAGCAGTGGTGTTTCTCAGGATGAGCAGTTCTTC.